The rows below give T cell receptor beta chains drawn from one sample of a study of blood T cell repertoires in COVID-19. Here immunoSEQ multiplex PCR was the method, and the copy in TCRdb shows in-frame clones only, minus some. The sample contains around 400,000 clones, approximately 91% of which appear only once. The specimen was PBMCs or T cells enriched from blood (not recorded which). The receptors stem from a woman aged 18-29 years who had been exposed to COVID-19. CDR3s include the opening cysteine and the closing phenylalanine or tryptophan.

TRBV7-2,TRBJ2-6,CASSWGTGGGGANVLTF
TRBV15,TRBJ2-1,CATSRSGSYNEQFF
TRBV7-9,TRBJ1-1,CASSSQNGGDGTEAFF
TRBV6-4,TRBJ1-5,CASSALTGGPQHF
TRBV5-1,TRBJ2-3,CASSPVAGADTQYF
TRBV11-2,TRBJ2-2,CASSVGVGELFF
TRBV18,TRBJ2-5,CASSPGAGGRETQYF
TRBV27,TRBJ2-7,CASSFRGKAEQYF
TRBV19,TRBJ1-5,CASSITGQGHQPQHF
TRBV11-3,TRBJ2-2,CASSLDRNTGELFF
TRBV5-1,TRBJ2-3,CASSLVARGSGTDTQYF
TRBV7-3,TRBJ2-7,CASSLAKGSYEQYF
TRBV6-5,TRBJ2-1,CASRGTGNNEQFF
TRBV28,TRBJ1-4,CASSLGGTGDEKLFF
TRBV5-5,TRBJ2-7,CASSPLGLALNEQYF
TRBV18,TRBJ1-2,CASSVGTGYGYTF
TRBV15,TRBJ1-6,CATSGRDRESSYNSPLHF